This T cell receptor (beta chain) was obtained from a study of cytomegalovirus exposure and HLA in healthy donors. Germline-derived CDR1 and CDR2 are MNHEY and SMNVEV (reference sequence). This CDR3 region has 15 residues. Between the trimmed V and J ends, which lost 4 bases and 5 bases, there was a span of 17 bases. The donors comprised healthy bone marrow donors. Researchers ran the PCR with 60 Vbeta and 13 Jbeta primers. Profiled with immunoSEQ multiplex PCR; TCRdb holds only in-frame clones, not every one. This sample has some 180,000 clones, with 77% found just once. Source material: PBMCs. The V and J genes are TRBV27 and TRBJ1-1, with no clear D. This receptor was identified in a man in his late teens or twenties in good health and CMV-seronegative. This CDR3 is CASSSRTGGRTEAFF. In DNA form, the CDR3 reads TGTGCCAGCAGTTCCAGGACGGGAGGGAGGACTGAAGCTTTCTTT.